This TCR beta chain comes out of a study of T cells after yellow fever vaccination. About this clonotype: Its antigen is undetermined.

TCRdb re-derived calls from the 5' RACE reads in MiXCR, one entry per CDR3 protein. The sample lists about 400,000 distinct CDR3 sequences, 11% occurring once. Study findings and constraints: Across the CD4 and CD8 compartments, a small share of clonotypes was present in both. Repertoires sorted by FACS could include abundant clonotypes that are contaminants from the bulk population.

With 4 bases clipped from V and 3 bases from J, the junction kept 3 bases outside the gene matches. Germline V gene data show CDR1 as SGHDN and CDR2 as FVKESK. The CDR3 has 15 amino acids. The TCR was taken from a man in his late teens or twenties who received the YFV17D yellow fever vaccine. This chain joins TRBV14 and TRBJ1-4; 9 positions match TRBD1. The sample consisted of PBMCs, taken on the day of the first yellow fever vaccination. This CDR3 reads CASSPRTGANEKLFF. The CDR3 DNA reads as TGTGCCAGCAGCCCGAGGACAGGGGCTAATGAAAAACTGTTTTTT.